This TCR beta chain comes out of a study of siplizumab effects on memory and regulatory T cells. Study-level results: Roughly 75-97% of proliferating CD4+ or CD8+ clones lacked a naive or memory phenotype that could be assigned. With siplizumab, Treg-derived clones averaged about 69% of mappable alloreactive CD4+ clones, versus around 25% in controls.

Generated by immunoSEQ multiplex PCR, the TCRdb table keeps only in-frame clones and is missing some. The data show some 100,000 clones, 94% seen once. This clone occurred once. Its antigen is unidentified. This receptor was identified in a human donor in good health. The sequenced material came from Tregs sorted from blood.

The CDR3: CASSSWENTEAFF. In DNA form, the CDR3 reads TGCGCCAGCAGCTCCTGGGAAAACACTGAAGCTTTCTTT. The chain recombines TRBV5-1 with TRBJ1-1; no reliable D call. The CDR3 is made up of 13 amino acids. Trimming stripped 3 bases from V and 2 bases from J, with 8 bases between. Germline CDR1 and CDR2: SGHRS and YFSETQ.